Included here is one T cell receptor beta chain sequence, with context. Its antigen is currently unknown. CDR1 is MGHRA, CDR2 YSYEKL, per germline. V was shortened by 0 bases and J by 6 bases, with 20 bases between the two germline ends. The CDR3 spans 18 residues. The sample comes from a study of T-cell memory formation after mild COVID-19. After 5'RACE with constant-segment primers, TCR alpha and TCR beta cDNA libraries carrying sample barcodes and UMIs were obtained. One entry per CDR3 protein results from TCRdb running MiXCR on the 5' RACE reads. This table holds a few hundred thousand distinct CDR3 sequences, under 20% found once. Whole-study results and caveats: Specificity for SARS-CoV-2 was not confirmed among the second-wave clones peaking on day 37. Within pre-infection memory, some responding clones were found, suggesting cross-reactive memory joined.

Sequenced material: PBMCs or a T cell subset sorted from them (not recorded which). This receptor was obtained from a man between 18 and 29 years old who had mild COVID-19 (a few samples of this study predate the infection). Cell type and time point are not known. The chain couples TRBV4-1 to TRBJ2-2; TRBD1 is a possible D gene (5 bases). The DNA for the CDR3 is TGCGCCAGCAGCCAAGAAGTCAGGGAACCCCCAGATCCCGGGGAGCTGTTTTTT. It yields the protein CASSQEVREPPDPGELFF.